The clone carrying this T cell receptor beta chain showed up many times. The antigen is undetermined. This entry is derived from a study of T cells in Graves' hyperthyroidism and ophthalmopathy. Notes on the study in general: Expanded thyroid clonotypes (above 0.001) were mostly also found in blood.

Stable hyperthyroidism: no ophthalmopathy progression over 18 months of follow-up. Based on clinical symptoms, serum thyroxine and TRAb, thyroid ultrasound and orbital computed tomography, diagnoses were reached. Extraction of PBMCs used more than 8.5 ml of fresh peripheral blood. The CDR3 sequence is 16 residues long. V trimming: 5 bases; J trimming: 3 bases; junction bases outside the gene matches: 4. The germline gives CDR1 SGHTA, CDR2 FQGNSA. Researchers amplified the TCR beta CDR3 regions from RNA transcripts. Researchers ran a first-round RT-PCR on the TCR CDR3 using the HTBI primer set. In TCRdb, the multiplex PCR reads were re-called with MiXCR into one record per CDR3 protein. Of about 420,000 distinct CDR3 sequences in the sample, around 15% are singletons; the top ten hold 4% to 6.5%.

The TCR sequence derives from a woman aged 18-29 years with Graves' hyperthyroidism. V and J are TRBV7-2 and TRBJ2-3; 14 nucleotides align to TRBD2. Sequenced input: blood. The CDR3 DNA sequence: TGTGCCAGCAGCCCACGGACTAGCGGGAGGACAGATACGCAGTATTTT. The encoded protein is CASSPRTSGRTDTQYF.